This entry lists 30 T cell receptor beta chains sequenced from one sample in a study of CXCR3-negative and CXCR3-positive naive CD8 T cells (dated by TCRdb to about 2019). The data were produced on a NextSeq 550. The Human TCR Profiling Kit (MiLaboratory) was used to prepare UMI-labeled 5' RACE TRB cDNA libraries. TCRdb reprocessed the public reads and reports one entry per CDR3 protein sequence, without DNA. The table for this sample records some 130,000 distinct CDR3 sequences. Of the sample, under 0.5% is held by the ten largest clones. The sample was naive CXCR3- CD8+ T cells from blood. This specimen's cell subset or site label, interpreted: CD45RO-CCR7+CD27+CD95- naive CD8+ T cells lacking CXCR3 (TNR3-). The receptors stem from a human donor in good health. Some clones in this sample may be carry-over from other donors' samples.

The J gene is TRBJ2-5, the V gene TRBV29-1; TCRdb lists TRBD1, though no DNA is available to test this call. The CDR3 consists of 14 residues. The germline V gene has CDR1 SQVTM and CDR2 ANQGSEA. CDR3 sequence: CSVGGAGFQETQYF.

The chain couples TRBV20-1 to TRBJ2-7; the TRBD2 assignment by TCRdb is unverifiable without DNA. The V gene's germline CDR1 is DFQATT and CDR2 SNEGSKA (reference sequence). There are 14 residues in the CDR3. The CDR3 protein is CSARGLAGFYEQYF.

The chain employs TRBV19 and TRBJ2-1; as DNA is missing, the TRBD1 call by TCRdb cannot be tested. This CDR3 is 12 amino acids long. The germline V gene has CDR1 LNHDA and CDR2 SQIVND (reference sequence). CDR3 region: CASLETGHEQFF.

V and J are TRBV20-1 and TRBJ2-7. CDR3 length: 15 amino acids. The germline CDR1 and CDR2 sequences are DFQATT and SNEGSKA (reference sequence). The CDR3 reads CSARALEGASYEQYF.

The V and J genes are TRBV6-2 or TRBV6-3 and TRBJ2-1; lacking DNA, the TRBD2 call made by TCRdb goes unchecked. Germline values: CDR1 MNHEY, CDR2 SVGEGT. The CDR3 is 15 amino acids. CDR3 residues: CASSLSGISYNEQFF.

The chain combines TRBV7-9 with TRBJ2-3; the TCRdb D gene call, TRBD1, has no DNA to confirm it. This CDR3 contains 16 residues. Germline-derived CDR1 and CDR2 are SEHNR and FQNEAQ (reference sequence). CDR3 loop: CASSAGTGGLTDTQYF. The variable domain in full, completed from reference TRBV7-9 and TRBJ2-3, reads DTGVSQNPRHKITKRGQNVTFRCDPISEHNRLYWYRQTLGQGPEFLTYFQNEAQLEKSRLLSDRFSAERPKGSFSTLEIQRTEQGDSAMYLCASSAGTGGLTDTQYFGPGTRLTVL.

The chain has TRBV29-1 and TRBJ2-5; with no DNA, the TCRdb D assignment of TRBD1 cannot be verified. The CDR3 is 13 amino acids. The V gene's germline CDR1 is SQVTM and CDR2 ANQGSEA. CDR3 sequence reads: CSVDKGVQETQYF.

The rearrangement links TRBV5-1 to TRBJ2-2; the D call of TRBD1 rests on TCRdb alone, since no DNA is present to check it. The CDR3 has 15 amino acids. CDR1 and CDR2 (germline): SGHRS, YFSETQ. CDR3 sequence: CASSLWDRGTGELFF.

The V gene is TRBV7-3, the J gene TRBJ2-1. The CDR3 spans 13 residues. Germline CDR1 is SGHTA and CDR2 is FQGTGA. The CDR3 reads CASSSASYNEQFF.

The CDR3 here is CASNPPSRGRVPYNEQSF. V is TRBV25-1 and J is TRBJ2-1; TCRdb gives TRBD2 as the D gene, but with no DNA this cannot be confirmed. The CDR3 has 18 residues. The germline CDR1 and CDR2 sequences are MGHDK and SYGVNS.

The chain uses TRBV7-9 and TRBJ1-2; TCRdb reports TRBD1, a call that lacks DNA to check it against. Germline V gives CDR1 SEHNR, CDR2 FQNEAQ (reference sequence). The CDR3 runs 15 residues. CDR3 in amino acids: CASSHQTGTDYGYTF. Filled out from reference TRBV7-9 and TRBJ1-2, the complete variable domain reads DTGVSQNPRHKITKRGQNVTFRCDPISEHNRLYWYRQTLGQGPEFLTYFQNEAQLEKSRLLSDRFSAERPKGSFSTLEIQRTEQGDSAMYLCASSHQTGTDYGYTFGSGTRLTVV.

CDR3 loop: CASSYAGDNEQFF. This chain links TRBV6-5 with TRBJ2-1; no DNA is available, so the TRBD1 call from TCRdb remains unchecked. Germline assignment: CDR1 MNHEY and CDR2 SVGAGI. The CDR3 runs 13 residues.

The chain uses TRBV19 and TRBJ2-7; the D gene TCRdb calls, TRBD1, cannot be checked with no DNA. The CDR3 extends over 13 amino acids. Germline loops: CDR1 LNHDA, CDR2 SQIVND (reference sequence). The CDR3 here is CASNDREDYEQYF.

This rearrangement joins TRBV7-6 to TRBJ2-1; TCRdb calls TRBD2, which cannot be checked without DNA. Germline CDR1 is SGHVS and CDR2 is FNYEAQ. The CDR3 is 16 residues long. This CDR3 is CASSESAGETYNEQFF.

V is TRBV29-1 and J is TRBJ2-2; TCRdb lists TRBD2, though no DNA is available to test this call. The CDR3 covers 16 residues. Germline V gene data show CDR1 as SQVTM and CDR2 as ANQGSEA. The CDR3: CSVEGTSGANTGELFF.

The chain joins TRBV10-2 to TRBJ1-2. Germline values: CDR1 WSHSY, CDR2 SAAADI. The CDR3 totals 13 residues. CDR3 region: CASSERQIYGYTF.

This chain links TRBV12-3 or TRBV12-4 with TRBJ2-4; TCRdb proposes TRBD1, but this gene call is untestable without DNA. The CDR3 is 13 amino acids. The CDR3 sequence is CASSGAAKNIQYF.

This CDR3 reads CSARDREGDNEQFF. This rearrangement joins TRBV20-1 to TRBJ2-1; the TRBD1 assignment by TCRdb is unverifiable without DNA. The CDR3 has 14 residues. The germline gives CDR1 DFQATT, CDR2 SNEGSKA (reference sequence).

The V gene is TRBV28, the J gene TRBJ2-1; TCRdb's D call, TRBD1, is unchecked because there is no DNA. This CDR3 region has 15 residues. The germline gives CDR1 MDHEN, CDR2 SYDVKM. CDR3 residues: CASSLILGRGNEQFF.

This chain links TRBV20-1 with TRBJ1-2; absent DNA, TCRdb's TRBD1 call cannot be checked. In germline, CDR1 is DFQATT, CDR2 SNEGSKA (reference sequence). CDR3 length equals 12 residues. This chain's CDR3 is CSAEKDSNGYTF.

The chain combines TRBV7-9 with TRBJ2-3; without DNA, the TCRdb call of TRBD2 cannot be checked. This CDR3 is 15 amino acids long. Germline V gene lookup returns CDR1 SEHNR and CDR2 FQNEAQ (reference sequence). The chain's CDR3 is CASSSRTGTADTQYF.

J is TRBJ1-2 and V is TRBV5-1; TCRdb selects TRBD1, and the lack of DNA leaves this call unchecked. The length of the CDR3 is 14 residues. Germline V gene lookup returns CDR1 SGHRS and CDR2 YFSETQ. The CDR3 protein is CASSSAGGAEGYTF.

This chain links TRBV24-1 with TRBJ2-1; TCRdb lists TRBD2, though no DNA is available to test this call. The germline CDR1 and CDR2 sequences are KGHDR and SFDVKD. The CDR3 contains 12 residues. The CDR3 spells CATSEGRDEQFF.

V gene TRBV7-9 combines with J gene TRBJ2-5; TCRdb names TRBD2, which stays unverified in the absence of DNA. The CDR3 totals 15 residues. Germline assignment: CDR1 SEHNR and CDR2 FQNEAQ (reference sequence). This CDR3 is CASSPPRAGLETQYF. Combining the CDR3 with reference TRBV7-9 and TRBJ2-5 gives the whole variable domain DTGVSQNPRHKITKRGQNVTFRCDPISEHNRLYWYRQTLGQGPEFLTYFQNEAQLEKSRLLSDRFSAERPKGSFSTLEIQRTEQGDSAMYLCASSPPRAGLETQYFGPGTRLLVL.

The J gene is TRBJ2-3, the V gene TRBV11-3; the D call from TCRdb, TRBD2, cannot be confirmed without DNA. The germline CDR1 and CDR2 sequences are SGHNT and YENEEA. The CDR3 is made up of 15 amino acids. The CDR3: CASSERLAGADTQYF.

The chain has TRBV5-1 and TRBJ2-1; TCRdb outputs TRBD2, but without DNA this stays unchecked. In germline, CDR1 is SGHRS, CDR2 YFSETQ. This CDR3 is built from 19 residues. This CDR3 is CASRSGRDSRGPTHNEQFF.

The chain joins TRBV19 to TRBJ1-1. Germline V CDR1 and CDR2: LNHDA, SQIVND (reference sequence). The CDR3 has 14 amino acids. CDR3 in amino acids: CASSIRNRNTEAFF.

The genes are TRBV28 and TRBJ2-1; TCRdb's D call of TRBD2 is untestable without DNA. The CDR3 runs 15 residues. Germline values: CDR1 MDHEN, CDR2 SYDVKM. The CDR3 sequence: CASRIGASGYNEQFF.

V is TRBV6-5 and J is TRBJ2-1; TCRdb's assignment of TRBD2 cannot be checked, as there is no DNA. Germline V lookup: CDR1 MNHEY, CDR2 SVGAGI. The CDR3 covers 16 residues. This chain's CDR3 is CASSQTGTSGSDEQFF.

The rearrangement joins TRBV27 to TRBJ2-7; without DNA, the TCRdb call of TRBD1 cannot be checked. This CDR3 spans 15 amino acids. Germline assignment: CDR1 MNHEY and CDR2 SMNVEV (reference sequence). The CDR3: CASSSPGTGQHEQYF.